These 2 T cell receptor beta chains originate from one sample sequenced in a study of blood T cells in healthy people across ages. With a J-beta primer mix and a sample-barcoded 5' primer, a second PCR ran about 7 to 11 cycles. MiXCR, applied by TCRdb to the 5' RACE reads, yields one record per CDR3 protein. The profile covers nearly 800,000 distinct CDR3 sequences, with 56% appearing a single time and more than 25% taken by the ten largest. Sequencing was done on a sample of blood. These receptor sequences come from a man between 40 and 49 years old in good health.

The J gene is TRBJ2-1, the V gene TRBV11-3, with 13 bases matching TRBD2. There are 16 residues in the CDR3. Germline V gene sequence: CDR1 SGHNT, CDR2 YENEEA. After removal of 4 bases from V and 6 bases from J, the junction contained 6 bases not matched to a gene. As DNA, the CDR3 is TGTGCCAGCAGCTCGGGACTAGCGGGAAGGGGCAATGAGCAGTTCTTC. Encoded protein: CASSSGLAGRGNEQFF.

CDR3 sequence: CATLADSYTDTQYF. CDR3 DNA: TGTGCCACGTTAGCGGACAGCTACACAGATACGCAGTATTTT. The chain combines TRBV10-3 with TRBJ2-3; D is tentatively TRBD1 or TRBD2 (6 bases each). This CDR3 has 14 amino acids. V shed 10 bases and J shed 2 bases, with 16 bases lying between them. Germline CDR1 reads ENHRY; CDR2 reads SYGVKD.